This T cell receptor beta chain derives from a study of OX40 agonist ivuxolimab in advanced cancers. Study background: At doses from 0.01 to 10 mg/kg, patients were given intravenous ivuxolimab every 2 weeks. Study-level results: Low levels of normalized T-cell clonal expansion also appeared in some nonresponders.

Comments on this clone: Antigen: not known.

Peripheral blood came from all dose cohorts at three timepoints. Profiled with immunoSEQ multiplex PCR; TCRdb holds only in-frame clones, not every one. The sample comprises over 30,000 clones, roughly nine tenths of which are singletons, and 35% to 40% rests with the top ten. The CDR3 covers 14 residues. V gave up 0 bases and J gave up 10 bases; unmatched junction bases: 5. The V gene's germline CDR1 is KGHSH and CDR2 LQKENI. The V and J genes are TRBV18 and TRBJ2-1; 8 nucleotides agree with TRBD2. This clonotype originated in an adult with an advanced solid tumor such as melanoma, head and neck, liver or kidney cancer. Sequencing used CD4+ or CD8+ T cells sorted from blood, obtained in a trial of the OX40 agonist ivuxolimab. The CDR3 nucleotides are TGTGCCAGCTCACCACCCGGGGGGGCCTTGGAGCAGTTCTTC. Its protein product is CASSPPGGALEQFF. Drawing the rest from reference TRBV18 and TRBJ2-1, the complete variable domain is NAGVMQNPRHLVRRRGQEARLRCSPMKGHSHVYWYRQLPEEGLKFMVYLQKENIIDESGMPKERFSAEFPKEGPSILRIQQVVRGDSAAYFCASSPPGGALEQFFGPGTRLTVL.